A selection of T cell receptor beta chains follows, all from one sample in a study of blood T cell repertoires in COVID-19. The protocol was immunoSEQ multiplex PCR, while the TCRdb copy is restricted to in-frame clones and leaves out a portion. Of approximately 65,000 clones listed, 85% to 90% are singletons. Sequences were obtained from peripheral blood. The receptors here all came from a man aged 50 or older with acute or convalescent COVID-19. CDR3s include the opening cysteine and the closing phenylalanine or tryptophan. A D gene is named only where the DNA matches it firmly. For some rows the clone size is stated as once, few or many, or as a class when expanded; others skip it.

v_call: TRBV24-1; clone_size: NA; j_call: TRBJ1-4; d_call: NA; cdr3_aa: CATQGSANEKLFF; cdr3_nt: TGTGCCACCCAGGGCTCGGCGAACGAAAAACTGTTTTTT
v_call: TRBV19; clone_size: NA; j_call: TRBJ2-7; d_call: NA; cdr3_aa: CASSIGRGSSYEQYF; cdr3_nt: TGTGCCAGTAGTATAGGGAGGGGCAGCTCCTACGAGCAGTACTTC
v_call: TRBV9; clone_size: NA; j_call: TRBJ1-2; d_call: TRBD1; cdr3_aa: CASREPTGGLSYGYTF; cdr3_nt: TGTGCCAGCAGGGAACCGACAGGGGGTTTATCATATGGCTACACCTTC
v_call: TRBV4-1; clone_size: NA; j_call: TRBJ2-1; d_call: NA; cdr3_aa: CASSQDLLRGNEQFF; cdr3_nt: TGCGCCAGCAGCCAAGATTTGCTTCGGGGGAATGAGCAGTTCTTC
v_call: TRBV6-5; clone_size: NA; j_call: TRBJ2-5; d_call: NA; cdr3_aa: CASSHGEEGETQYF; cdr3_nt: TGTGCCAGCAGTCACGGGGAAGAGGGAGAGACCCAGTACTTC
v_call: TRBV6-5; clone_size: NA; j_call: TRBJ1-6; d_call: TRBD1; cdr3_aa: CASSYATGVNSPLHF; cdr3_nt: TGTGCCAGCAGTTACGCAACAGGGGTGAATTCACCCCTCCACTTT
v_call: TRBV29-1; clone_size: NA; j_call: TRBJ1-1; d_call: TRBD1; cdr3_aa: CSVDGTAGWATEAFF; cdr3_nt: TGCAGCGTTGACGGGACAGCCGGATGGGCCACTGAAGCTTTCTTT
v_call: TRBV4-1; clone_size: NA; j_call: TRBJ2-7; d_call: NA; cdr3_aa: CASSQGHSYEQYF; cdr3_nt: TGCGCCAGCAGCCAGGGACATTCCTACGAGCAGTACTTC
v_call: TRBV7-9; clone_size: NA; j_call: TRBJ2-4; d_call: NA; cdr3_aa: CASSLGFSVDTQYF; cdr3_nt: TGTGCCAGCAGCTTAGGATTTTCAGTGGACACTCAGTACTTC
v_call: TRBV7-9; clone_size: NA; j_call: TRBJ2-7; d_call: NA; cdr3_aa: CASSPTRQQSYEQYF; cdr3_nt: TGTGCCAGCAGCCCCACAAGACAGCAGTCCTACGAGCAGTACTTC
v_call: TRBV5-6; clone_size: NA; j_call: TRBJ2-7; d_call: TRBD2; cdr3_aa: CASSLLLAGNYEQYF; cdr3_nt: TGTGCCAGCAGCTTGTTACTAGCGGGCAACTACGAGCAGTACTTC
v_call: TRBV7-2; clone_size: NA; j_call: TRBJ2-1; d_call: TRBD1; cdr3_aa: CASTLQGSSYNEQFF; cdr3_nt: TGTGCCAGCACCCTACAGGGGAGCTCCTACAATGAGCAGTTCTTC
v_call: TRBV28; clone_size: NA; j_call: TRBJ2-1; d_call: TRBD2; cdr3_aa: CASSPSGSGVREQFF; cdr3_nt: TGTGCCAGCAGCCCTAGCGGGAGTGGAGTTCGTGAGCAGTTCTTC
v_call: TRBV30; clone_size: NA; j_call: TRBJ2-1; d_call: TRBD1; cdr3_aa: CAWDRGGYEQFF; cdr3_nt: TGTGCCTGGGACAGGGGTGGTTATGAGCAGTTCTTC
v_call: TRBV5-1; clone_size: NA; j_call: TRBJ2-7; d_call: NA; cdr3_aa: CASSLGAGAPWEQYF; cdr3_nt: TGCGCCAGCAGCTTGGGGGCGGGTGCCCCTTGGGAGCAGTACTTC
v_call: TRBV21-1; clone_size: NA; j_call: TRBJ1-4; d_call: NA; cdr3_aa: CASTPTSRQGPLVYGEKLFF; cdr3_nt: TGTGCCAGCACCCCGACCTCCAGACAGGGCCCTCTGGTTTATGGGGAAAAACTGTTTTTT
v_call: TRBV5-4; clone_size: NA; j_call: TRBJ1-1; d_call: NA; cdr3_aa: CASSLSSTRNTEAFF; cdr3_nt: TGTGCCAGCAGCTTGTCCTCTACTCGGAACACTGAAGCTTTCTTT
v_call: TRBV11-2; clone_size: NA; j_call: TRBJ2-1; d_call: NA; cdr3_aa: CASSFGGHSYNEQFF; cdr3_nt: TGTGCCAGCAGCTTCGGGGGGCACTCCTACAATGAGCAGTTCTTC
v_call: TRBV7-8; clone_size: NA; j_call: TRBJ2-7; d_call: NA; cdr3_aa: CASSLEGGGRIYEQYF; cdr3_nt: TGTGCCAGCAGCTTAGAGGGGGGAGGGAGGATCTACGAGCAGTACTTC
v_call: TRBV19; clone_size: NA; j_call: TRBJ1-5; d_call: NA; cdr3_aa: CASRGRVGQPQHF; cdr3_nt: TGTGCCAGTAGGGGGAGGGTCGGTCAGCCCCAGCATTTT
v_call: TRBV27; clone_size: NA; j_call: TRBJ1-6; d_call: NA; cdr3_aa: CASGMTVSPLHF; cdr3_nt: TGTGCCAGCGGGATGACAGTTTCACCCCTCCACTTT
v_call: TRBV5-4; clone_size: NA; j_call: TRBJ2-1; d_call: TRBD2; cdr3_aa: CASSPPSSGDYNEQFF; cdr3_nt: TGTGCCAGCAGCCCACCCTCTAGCGGGGACTACAATGAGCAGTTCTTC
v_call: TRBV2; clone_size: NA; j_call: TRBJ2-7; d_call: NA; cdr3_aa: CASSEPLGGRASYEQYF; cdr3_nt: TGTGCCAGCAGTGAACCTTTGGGAGGCCGGGCTTCCTACGAGCAGTACTTC
v_call: TRBV3-1/TRBV3-2; clone_size: once; j_call: TRBJ2-7; d_call: TRBD1; cdr3_aa: CASSYKDRGSYEQYF; cdr3_nt: TGTGCCAGCAGCTACAAGGACAGGGGCTCCTACGAGCAGTACTTC
v_call: TRBV2; clone_size: few; j_call: TRBJ1-2; d_call: TRBD1; cdr3_aa: CASREGQDYGYTF; cdr3_nt: TGTGCCAGCAGGGAGGGACAGGACTATGGCTACACCTTC